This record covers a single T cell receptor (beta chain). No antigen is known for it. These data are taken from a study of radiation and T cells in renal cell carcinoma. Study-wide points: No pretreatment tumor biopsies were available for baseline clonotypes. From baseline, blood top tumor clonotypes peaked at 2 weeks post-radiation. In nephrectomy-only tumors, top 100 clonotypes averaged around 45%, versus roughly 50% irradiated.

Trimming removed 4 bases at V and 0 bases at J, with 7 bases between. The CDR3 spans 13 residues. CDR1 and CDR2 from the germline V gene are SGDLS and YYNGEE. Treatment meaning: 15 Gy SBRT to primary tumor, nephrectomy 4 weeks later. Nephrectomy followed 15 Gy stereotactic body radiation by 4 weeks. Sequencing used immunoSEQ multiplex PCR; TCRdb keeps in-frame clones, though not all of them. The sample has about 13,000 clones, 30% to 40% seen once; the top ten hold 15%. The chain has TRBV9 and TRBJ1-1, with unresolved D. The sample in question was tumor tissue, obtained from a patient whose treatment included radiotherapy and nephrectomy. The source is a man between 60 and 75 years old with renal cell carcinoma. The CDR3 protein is CASSLGMNTEAFF. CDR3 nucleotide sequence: TGTGCCAGCAGCCTTGGGATGAACACTGAAGCTTTCTTT. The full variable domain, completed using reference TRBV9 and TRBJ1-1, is DSGVTQTPKHLITATGQRVTLRCSPRSGDLSVYWYQQSLDQGLQFLIQYYNGEERAKGNILERFSAQQFPDLHSELNLSSLELGDSALYFCASSLGMNTEAFFGQGTRLTVV.